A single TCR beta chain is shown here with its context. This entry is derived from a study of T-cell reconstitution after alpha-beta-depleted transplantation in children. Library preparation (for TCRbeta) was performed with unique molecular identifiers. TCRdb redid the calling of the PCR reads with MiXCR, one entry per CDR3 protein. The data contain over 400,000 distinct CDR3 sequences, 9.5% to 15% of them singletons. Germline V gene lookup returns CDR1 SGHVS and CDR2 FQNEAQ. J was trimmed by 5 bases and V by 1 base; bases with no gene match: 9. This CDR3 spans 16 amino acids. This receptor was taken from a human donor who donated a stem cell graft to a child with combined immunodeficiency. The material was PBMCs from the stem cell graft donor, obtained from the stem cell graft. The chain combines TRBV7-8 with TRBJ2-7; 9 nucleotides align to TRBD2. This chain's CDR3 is CASSLGRGTSYDEQYF. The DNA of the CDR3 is TGTGCCAGCAGCTTAGGACGTGGGACTAGCTATGACGAGCAGTACTTC.